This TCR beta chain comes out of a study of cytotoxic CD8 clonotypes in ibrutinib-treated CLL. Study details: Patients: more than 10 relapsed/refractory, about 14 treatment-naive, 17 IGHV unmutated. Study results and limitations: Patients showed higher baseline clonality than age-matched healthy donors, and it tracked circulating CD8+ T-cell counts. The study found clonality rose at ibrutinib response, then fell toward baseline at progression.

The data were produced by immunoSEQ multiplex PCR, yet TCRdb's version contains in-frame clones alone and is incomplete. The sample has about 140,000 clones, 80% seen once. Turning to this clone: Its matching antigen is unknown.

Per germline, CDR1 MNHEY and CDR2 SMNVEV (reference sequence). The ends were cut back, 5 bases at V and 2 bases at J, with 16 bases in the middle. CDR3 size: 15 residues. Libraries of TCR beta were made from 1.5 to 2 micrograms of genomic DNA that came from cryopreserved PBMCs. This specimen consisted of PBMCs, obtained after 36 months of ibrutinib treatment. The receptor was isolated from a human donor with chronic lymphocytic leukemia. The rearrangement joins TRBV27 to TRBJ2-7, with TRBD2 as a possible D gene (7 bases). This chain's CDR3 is CASSPMGGQTYEQYF. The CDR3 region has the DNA TGTGCCAGCAGTCCTATGGGGGGGCAGACCTACGAGCAGTACTTC.